The TCR beta chain described here comes from a study of T cells after yellow fever vaccination. Turning to the study itself: Low-cell-number fractions were prepared with SMART-Seq v4 Ultra Low Input.

General observations from the study: Shared CD4/CD8 clonotypes were a small share, likely from convergent recombination.

Germline-derived CDR1 and CDR2 are LNHNV and YYDKDF (reference sequence). There are 13 residues in the CDR3. The V gene lost 3 bases and the J gene lost 7 bases, with 9 bases spanning the gap. 5'RACE template switching produced TCR cDNA carrying a universal primer site and UMIs. Using its own MiXCR run on the 5' RACE reads, TCRdb lists one record per CDR3 protein. The sample lists 350,000 to 550,000 distinct CDR3 sequences; about 19% were seen once. Only a few counts were recorded for this clonotype. Its specificity is unknown. Sequencing was performed on PBMCs, taken before the yellow fever booster vaccination. This clonotype was sampled from a man aged 18 to 30 who received the YFV17D yellow fever vaccine. The chain recombines TRBV15 with TRBJ2-2, with D possibly TRBD2 on 5 matching bases. In nucleotides, the CDR3 is TGTGCCACCAGCAGGGACTGGGTCGGGGAGCTGTTTTTT. It encodes CATSRDWVGELFF.